What follows describes a single T cell receptor beta chain. The CDR3 has 12 residues. The ends were cut back, 5 bases at V and 6 bases at J, with 7 bases in the middle. CDR1 and CDR2 from the germline V gene are SGHTA and FQGNSA. Original methodology: Amplified reference gene primers provided the basis for estimating nucleated cell counts. Sequencing used immunoSEQ multiplex PCR; TCRdb keeps in-frame clones, though not all of them. D and trimming were read from the DNA, whereas the V and J calls and clone size are those reported in that table. The sample carries about 68,000 clones, approximately 83% recorded once. This sample stems from a study of blood T cell repertoires in COVID-19. Study summary: COVID-19 samples from acute and convalescent phases originated in the United States, Italy and Spain.

The V and J genes are TRBV7-2 and TRBJ1-4; the D is unclear. The receptor comes from a woman aged 60-75 years with acute or convalescent COVID-19. The source material was peripheral blood. Here the CDR3 reads CASSRQDEKLFF. DNA for the CDR3: TGTGCCAGCAGCCGACAAGATGAAAAACTGTTTTTT.